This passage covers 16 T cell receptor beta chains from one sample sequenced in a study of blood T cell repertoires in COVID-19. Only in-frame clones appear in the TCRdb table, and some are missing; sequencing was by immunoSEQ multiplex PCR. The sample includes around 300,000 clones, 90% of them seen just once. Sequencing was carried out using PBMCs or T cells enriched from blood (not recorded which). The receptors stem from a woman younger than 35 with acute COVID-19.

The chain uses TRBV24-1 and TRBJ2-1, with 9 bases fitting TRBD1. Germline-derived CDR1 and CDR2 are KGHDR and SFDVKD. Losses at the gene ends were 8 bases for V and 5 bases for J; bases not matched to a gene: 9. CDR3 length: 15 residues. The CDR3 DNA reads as TGTGCCACCAACCCGGGCGGGACAGGGAACAATGAGCAGTTCTTC. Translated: CATNPGGTGNNEQFF.

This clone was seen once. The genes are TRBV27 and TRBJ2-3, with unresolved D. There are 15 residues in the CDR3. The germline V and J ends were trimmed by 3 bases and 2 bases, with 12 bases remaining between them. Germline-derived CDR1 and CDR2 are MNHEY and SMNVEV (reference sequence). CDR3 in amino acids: CASSFIRLSTDTQYF. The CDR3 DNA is TGTGCCAGCAGTTTTATTCGGTTGTCCACAGATACGCAGTATTTT.

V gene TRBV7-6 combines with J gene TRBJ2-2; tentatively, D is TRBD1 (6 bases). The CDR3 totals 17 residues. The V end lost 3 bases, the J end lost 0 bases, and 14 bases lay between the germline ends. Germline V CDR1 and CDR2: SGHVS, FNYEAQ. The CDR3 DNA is TGTGCCAGCAGCTTGGTTGGGGGCGAAACGAACACCGGGGAGCTGTTTTTT. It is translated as CASSLVGGETNTGELFF. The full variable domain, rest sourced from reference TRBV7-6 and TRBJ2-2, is GAGVSQSPRYKVTKRGQDVALRCDPISGHVSLYWYRQALGQGPEFLTYFNYEAQQDKSGLPNDRFSAERPEGSISTLTIQRTEQRDSAMYRCASSLVGGETNTGELFFGEGSRLTVL.

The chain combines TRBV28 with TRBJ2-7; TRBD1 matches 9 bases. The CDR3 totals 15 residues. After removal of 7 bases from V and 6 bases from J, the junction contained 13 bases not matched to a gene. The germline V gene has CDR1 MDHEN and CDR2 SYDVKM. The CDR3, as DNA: TGTGCCAGCAAGGGGGGTGGTAGGACAGGGGTCGAGCAGTACTTC. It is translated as CASKGGGRTGVEQYF.

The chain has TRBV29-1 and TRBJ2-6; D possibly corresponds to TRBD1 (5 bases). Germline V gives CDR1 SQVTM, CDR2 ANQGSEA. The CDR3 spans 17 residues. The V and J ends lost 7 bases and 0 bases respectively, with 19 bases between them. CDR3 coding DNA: TGCAGCGCCTGGACGCTTTGGGGCGCCTCTGGGGCCAACGTCCTGACTTTC. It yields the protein CSAWTLWGASGANVLTF.

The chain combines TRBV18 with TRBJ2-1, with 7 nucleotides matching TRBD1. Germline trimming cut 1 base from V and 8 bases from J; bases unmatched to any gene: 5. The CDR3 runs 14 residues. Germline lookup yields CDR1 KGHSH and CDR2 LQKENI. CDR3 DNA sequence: TGTGCCAGCTCACCACGGACAGGCCCCGATGAGCAGTTCTTC. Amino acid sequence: CASSPRTGPDEQFF.

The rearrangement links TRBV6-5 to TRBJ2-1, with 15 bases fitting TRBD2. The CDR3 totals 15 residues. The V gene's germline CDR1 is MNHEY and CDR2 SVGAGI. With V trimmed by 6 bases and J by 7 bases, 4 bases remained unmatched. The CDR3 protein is CASSTGTSGRNEQFF. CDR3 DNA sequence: TGTGCCAGCAGCACCGGGACTAGCGGGAGGAATGAGCAGTTCTTC.

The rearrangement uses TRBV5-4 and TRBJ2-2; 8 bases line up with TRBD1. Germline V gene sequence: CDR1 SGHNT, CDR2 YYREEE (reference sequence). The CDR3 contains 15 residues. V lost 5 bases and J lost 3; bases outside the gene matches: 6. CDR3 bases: TGTGCCAGCAGACAGGACAGGGTCGACACCGGGGAGCTGTTTTTT. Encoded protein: CASRQDRVDTGELFF.

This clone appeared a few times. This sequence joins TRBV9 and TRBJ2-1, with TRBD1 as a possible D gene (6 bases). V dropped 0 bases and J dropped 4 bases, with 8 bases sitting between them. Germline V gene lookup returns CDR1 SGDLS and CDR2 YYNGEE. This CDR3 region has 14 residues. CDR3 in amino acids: CASSVAQGYNEQFF. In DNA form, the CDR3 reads TGTGCCAGCAGCGTAGCCCAGGGGTACAATGAGCAGTTCTTC.

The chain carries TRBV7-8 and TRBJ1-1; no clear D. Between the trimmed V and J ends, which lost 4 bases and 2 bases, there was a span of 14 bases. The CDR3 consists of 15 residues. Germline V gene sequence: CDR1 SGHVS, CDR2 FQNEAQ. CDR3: CASSSSGSYNTEAFF. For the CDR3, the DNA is TGTGCCAGCAGCTCTAGCGGGTCTTACAACACTGAAGCTTTCTTT. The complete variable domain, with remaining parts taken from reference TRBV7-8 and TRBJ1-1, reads GAGVSQSPRYKVAKRGQDVALRCDPISGHVSLFWYQQALGQGPEFLTYFQNEAQLDKSGLPSDRFFAERPEGSVSTLKIQRTQQEDSAVYLCASSSSGSYNTEAFFGQGTRLTVV.

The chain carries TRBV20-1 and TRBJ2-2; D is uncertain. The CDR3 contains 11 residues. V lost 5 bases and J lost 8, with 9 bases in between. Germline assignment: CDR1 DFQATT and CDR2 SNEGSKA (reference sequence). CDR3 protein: CSAYESGELFF. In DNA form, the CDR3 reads TGCAGTGCTTACGAGTCTGGGGAGCTGTTTTTT.

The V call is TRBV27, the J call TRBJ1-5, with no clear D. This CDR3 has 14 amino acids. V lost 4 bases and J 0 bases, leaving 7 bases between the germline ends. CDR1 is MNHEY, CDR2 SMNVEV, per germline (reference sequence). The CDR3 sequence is CASSSTDSNQPQHF. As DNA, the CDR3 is TGTGCCAGCAGTTCAACAGATAGCAATCAGCCCCAGCATTTT.

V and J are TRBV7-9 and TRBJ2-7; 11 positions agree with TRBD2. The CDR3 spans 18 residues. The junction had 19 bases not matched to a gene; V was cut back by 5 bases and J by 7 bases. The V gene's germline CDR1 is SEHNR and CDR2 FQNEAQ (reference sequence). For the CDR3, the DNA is TGTGCCAGCAGCCTAAAAGGGACTAGCGGACGCCAACGGGGGGAGCAGTACTTC. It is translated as CASSLKGTSGRQRGEQYF.

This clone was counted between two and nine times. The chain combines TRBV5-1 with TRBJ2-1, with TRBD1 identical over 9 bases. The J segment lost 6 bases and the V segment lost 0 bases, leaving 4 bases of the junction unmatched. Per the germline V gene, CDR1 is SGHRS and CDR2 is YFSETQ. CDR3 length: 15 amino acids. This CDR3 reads CASSLVGGQGNEQFF. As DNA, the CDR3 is TGCGCCAGCAGCTTGGTAGGGGGACAGGGCAATGAGCAGTTCTTC.

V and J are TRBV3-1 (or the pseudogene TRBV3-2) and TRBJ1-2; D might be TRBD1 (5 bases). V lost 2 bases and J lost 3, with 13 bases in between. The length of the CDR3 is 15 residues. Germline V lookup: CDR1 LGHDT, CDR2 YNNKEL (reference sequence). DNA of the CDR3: TGTGCCAGCAGCCAACCCTCGCAGGGCCACTATGGCTACACCTTC. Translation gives CASSQPSQGHYGYTF.

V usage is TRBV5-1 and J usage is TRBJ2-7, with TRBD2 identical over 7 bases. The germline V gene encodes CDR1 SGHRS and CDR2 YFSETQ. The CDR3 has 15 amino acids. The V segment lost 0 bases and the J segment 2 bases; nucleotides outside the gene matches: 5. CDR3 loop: CASSLGWGGTYEQYF. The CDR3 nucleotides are TGCGCCAGCAGCTTGGGCTGGGGGGGAACCTACGAGCAGTACTTC.